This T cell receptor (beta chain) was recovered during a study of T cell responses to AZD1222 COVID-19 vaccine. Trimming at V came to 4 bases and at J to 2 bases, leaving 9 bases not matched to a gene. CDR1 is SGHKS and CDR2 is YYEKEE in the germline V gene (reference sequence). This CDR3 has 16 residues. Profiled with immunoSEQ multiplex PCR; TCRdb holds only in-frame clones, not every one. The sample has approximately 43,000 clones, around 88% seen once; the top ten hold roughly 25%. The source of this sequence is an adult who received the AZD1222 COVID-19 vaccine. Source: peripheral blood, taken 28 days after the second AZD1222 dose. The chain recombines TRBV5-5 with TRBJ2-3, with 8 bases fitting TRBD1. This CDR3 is CASSPGRGLDTDTQYF. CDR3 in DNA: TGTGCCAGCAGCCCGGGCAGGGGGCTTGACACAGATACGCAGTATTTT.